The 3 T cell receptor beta chains below come from one sample, sequenced in a study of blood T cell repertoires in COVID-19 (dated by TCRdb to the early 2020s). Library construction relied on the immunoSEQ multiplex PCR assay. TCRdb's version of the immuneACCESS table is confined to in-frame rearrangements and falls short of the full clone set. An unresolved V gene accounts for under half of the shortfall where checked; the remainder is of unknown origin. The sample table contains about 150,000 clones; only one count was recorded for around 79% of them. Roughly 1.5% of the sample is held by the ten biggest clonotypes. The sequenced material came from peripheral blood. The receptors derive from a man older than 75 with acute or convalescent COVID-19.

The chain recombines TRBV28 with TRBJ1-3, with a possible D match to TRBD1 (5 bases). This CDR3 contains 12 residues. Trimming cost V 7 bases and J 3 bases, with 7 bases left between them. The germline V gene has CDR1 MDHEN and CDR2 SYDVKM. The DNA for the CDR3 is TGTGCCAGCACAGGGAATGGAAACACCATATATTTT. Translated: CASTGNGNTIYF.

In this sample, this clone turned up a few times. This sequence joins TRBV3-1 (or the pseudogene TRBV3-2) and TRBJ1-2; 10 bases are shared with TRBD1. Germline V CDR1 and CDR2: LGHDT, YNNKEL (reference sequence). This CDR3 contains 13 residues. V lost 7 bases, J lost 7 bases, and 6 bases stayed unmatched. The chain's CDR3 is CASTWTGGGGYTF. CDR3 nucleotide sequence: TGTGCCAGCACGTGGACAGGGGGTGGTGGCTACACCTTC.

The table lists this clone with a count of one. V and J are TRBV28 and TRBJ2-1; possibly TRBD2 for D (5 bases). Germline V gene data show CDR1 as MDHEN and CDR2 as SYDVKM. Trimming took off 2 bases at V and 0 bases at J, with 8 bases between the two ends. CDR3 size: 15 residues. CDR3 sequence reads: CASSLAAASYNEQFF. The CDR3 DNA is TGTGCCAGCAGTTTAGCAGCGGCCTCCTACAATGAGCAGTTCTTC.